This is a list of T cell receptor beta chains from one sample in a study of blood T cell repertoires in COVID-19. Generated by immunoSEQ multiplex PCR, the TCRdb table keeps only in-frame clones and is missing some. The sample records approximately 280,000 clones, 86% being singletons. The sequencing sample was made of peripheral blood. The receptors stem from a woman aged 25 to 45 who had recovered from COVID-19. The CDR3 runs from the conserved cysteine through the conserved F or W. A D gene is named only where the DNA matches it firmly. The size field is filled for only some rows; it gives once, few, many or a size class.

>TRBV19|once|TRBJ2-5|TRBD2
TGTGCCAGTAGTATAGGTACGGGGACTAAAGAGACCCAGTACTTC
CASSIGTGTKETQYF
>TRBV4-2|few|TRBJ2-2|TRBD2
TGTGCCAGCAGCCCGACTAGCGGGATGAACACCGGGGAGCTGTTTTTT
CASSPTSGMNTGELFF
>TRBV20-1|.|TRBJ1-2|.
TGCAGTGCCAGTAATGAGGGACAACTCCGAGGCTCCACCTTC
CSASNEGQLRGSTF
>TRBV7-9|.|TRBJ2-5|.
TGTGCCAGCAGCTTTCTACAAGAGACCCAGTACTTC
CASSFLQETQYF
>TRBV5-3|.|TRBJ2-5|.
TGTGCCAGAAGCTTGGCCGCTAACCGCCGGGTGACCCAGTACTTC
CARSLAANRRVTQYF
>TRBV11-2|.|TRBJ1-5|TRBD1
TGTGCCAGCAGCCCCACAGGGGCACAGCCCCAGCATTTT
CASSPTGAQPQHF
>TRBV4-1|.|TRBJ2-5|TRBD2
TGCGCCAGCAGCCAAGGGGCTAGCGGGGCGGAGACCCAGTACTTC
CASSQGASGAETQYF
>TRBV28|.|TRBJ1-2|.
TGTGCCAGCAGTTCCCACACCAGGGAAAGGGGCTACACCTTC
CASSSHTRERGYTF
>TRBV19|once|TRBJ2-7|.
TGTGCCAGTAGTTCTGCCGAGGCAGGGATTCCCTACGAGCAGTACTTC
CASSSAEAGIPYEQYF
>TRBV19|.|TRBJ1-1|.
TGTGCCAGTAGTGCGGGGACTCTAGCCACTGAAGCTTTCTTT
CASSAGTLATEAFF
>TRBV28|.|TRBJ2-3|TRBD2
TGTGCCAGCAGTTTATGGGCTAGCGGGAGCGGCACAGATACGCAGTATTTT
CASSLWASGSGTDTQYF
>TRBV29-1|.|TRBJ2-1|TRBD1
TGCAGCGTTGAACCCCACAGGGGGCGAGAGAATGAGCAGTTCTTC
CSVEPHRGRENEQFF
>TRBV10-3|.|TRBJ1-1|TRBD1
TGTGCCAGTAAACTCGGACAGGCGAACACTGAAGCTTTCTTT
CASKLGQANTEAFF
>TRBV29-1|few|TRBJ1-1|.
TGCAGCGTTGAAAGGGGGGGAATGAACACTGAAGCTTTCTTT
CSVERGGMNTEAFF
>TRBV4-1|once|TRBJ1-1|.
TGCGCCAGCAGCCAAGCCTGGCCCAACACTGAAGCTTTCTTT
CASSQAWPNTEAFF
>TRBV19|.|TRBJ2-2|.
TGTGCCAGTAGTGTCGACAGGTCAGGCGGGGAGCTGTTTTTT
CASSVDRSGGELFF
>TRBV6-4|.|TRBJ2-3|TRBD2
TGTGCCAGCAGTGAATCCGGGACTAGCGGGGGGGGACCGAATACGCAGTATTTT
CASSESGTSGGGPNTQYF
>TRBV5-1|.|TRBJ1-5|TRBD1
TGCGCCAGCAGCGGGGGGGGACAGGGACGTCAGCCCCAGCATTTT
CASSGGGQGRQPQHF
>TRBV27|.|TRBJ1-6|TRBD1
TGTGCCAGTACCCCACTGACAGGGGTGGATTCACCCCTCCACTTT
CASTPLTGVDSPLHF
>TRBV9|.|TRBJ2-3|TRBD1
TGTGCCAGCAGCCCCGGGACAGGGGGAATAGATACGCAGTATTTT
CASSPGTGGIDTQYF
>TRBV2|.|TRBJ1-1|TRBD1
TGTGCCAGCAGGCCGACAGGGTACACTGAAGCTTTCTTT
CASRPTGYTEAFF
>TRBV10-1|.|TRBJ2-7|.
TGCGCCAGCAGTGAAACACAGACCCACGAGCAGTACTTC
CASSETQTHEQYF
>TRBV7-7|once|TRBJ2-7|.
TGTGCTAGCAGCTTAGATCGAGGGTACGAGCAGTACTTC
CASSLDRGYEQYF
>TRBV10-2|.|TRBJ1-3|.
TGCGCCAGCAGTGAACCCAGGTCCTCTGGAAACACCATATATTTT
CASSEPRSSGNTIYF
>TRBV5-4|.|TRBJ2-1|TRBD1
TGTGCCAGCAGAGGGCAGGGGGCCGACAATGAGCAGTTCTTC
CASRGQGADNEQFF
>TRBV5-6|.|TRBJ2-1|TRBD2
TGTGCCAGCAGCGACGGGACTAGCGGTTACAATGAGCAGTTCTTC
CASSDGTSGYNEQFF
>TRBV5-4|.|TRBJ2-1|TRBD2
TGTGCCAGCAGCTTGAGGGCGGGAGAGCCCTACAATGAGCAGTTCTTC
CASSLRAGEPYNEQFF
>TRBV6-1|few|TRBJ2-2|.
TGTGCCAGCAGTGAAGCGCTGGCCCGTGGACTCCTACCCCGGGAGCTGTTTTTT
CASSEALARGLLPRELFF
>TRBV6-6|.|TRBJ2-7|TRBD1
TGTGCCAGCAGTCACACACCCGGGACAGGGTACGAGCAGTACTTC
CASSHTPGTGYEQYF
>TRBV28|.|TRBJ2-2|.
TGTGCCAGCAGTCTTCAACAGGTGAACACCGGGGAGCTGTTTTTT
CASSLQQVNTGELFF
>TRBV25-1|once|TRBJ2-1|.
TGTGCCAGCAGTGAACGGGTGACAGTCTACAATGAGCAGTTCTTC
CASSERVTVYNEQFF
>TRBV11-2|.|TRBJ2-1|TRBD2
TGTGCCAGCAGCTTTACTAGCGGGGGGTTGTACAATGAGCAGTTCTTC
CASSFTSGGLYNEQFF
>TRBV28|.|TRBJ1-5|.
TGTGCCAGCAGTTTACAGGGAGGACGTCCCAATCAGCCCCAGCATTTT
CASSLQGGRPNQPQHF
>TRBV19|.|TRBJ2-1|TRBD2
TGTGCCAGTAGTTTTTCTAGCGGGAGCGATGAGCAGTTCTTC
CASSFSSGSDEQFF
>TRBV5-4|.|TRBJ2-1|TRBD2
TGTGCCAGCAGATTTATGGGACTAGCGGGAGTTGGGGAGCAGTTCTTC
CASRFMGLAGVGEQFF
>TRBV11-2|few|TRBJ2-3|.
TGTGCCAGCAGCACTCCGCGGCACACAGATACGCAGTATTTT
CASSTPRHTDTQYF
>TRBV6-2/TRBV6-3|.|TRBJ2-7|TRBD1
TGTGCCAGCAGTTACTCGACAGGGGTCGAGTACGAGCAGTACTTC
CASSYSTGVEYEQYF
>TRBV7-2|.|TRBJ2-7|TRBD2
TGTGCCAGCAGCTCGGGACTAGCGGGGGGGCTGGAGCAGTACTTC
CASSSGLAGGLEQYF